The 15 T cell receptor beta chains presented below share a single source sample, sequenced in a study of long-term antiretroviral therapy in people with HIV. The run of the v3.0 immunoSEQ assay was at survey level. Assay: immunoSEQ multiplex PCR; the TCRdb copy retains only in-frame clones and omits some. The top ten hold more than 8% of the sample, which has tens of thousands of clones, around 96% seen once. The sample here was unsorted PBMCs, taken 5.3 years after starting antiretroviral therapy. These receptors were taken from a man aged 25-45 years with HIV.

The J gene is TRBJ1-2, the V gene TRBV19; 7 positions match TRBD1. The V segment lost 8 bases and the J segment 3 bases; nucleotides outside the gene matches: 6. This CDR3 has 13 amino acids. Germline V gene lookup returns CDR1 LNHDA and CDR2 SQIVND (reference sequence). CDR3 residues: CASSGDRHYGYTF. In DNA, the CDR3 is TGTGCCAGTTCTGGGGACAGACACTATGGCTACACCTTC.

V and J are TRBV6-5 and TRBJ2-7, with D tentatively TRBD1 (6 bases). V was cut by 0 bases and J by 4 bases, with 13 bases left in between. This CDR3 has 15 amino acids. Per germline, CDR1 MNHEY and CDR2 SVGAGI. In nucleotides, the CDR3 is TGTGCCAGCAGTTACTCGAGCAGGGGCCTTTACGAGCAGTACTTC. Residues: CASSYSSRGLYEQYF.

The chain joins TRBV2 to TRBJ1-2; no firm D call. Germline V CDR1 and CDR2: SNHLY, FYNNEI. This CDR3 region has 13 residues. Deletions cut 3 bases from V and 4 bases from J, with 9 bases between. CDR3 sequence reads: CASSEMGSYGYTF. The DNA for the CDR3 is TGTGCCAGCAGTGAGATGGGGTCCTATGGCTACACCTTC.

The chain is built from TRBV11-2 and TRBJ2-1; TRBD2 aligns across 10 bases. This CDR3 has 14 amino acids. Germline V CDR1 and CDR2: SGHAT, FQNNGV. The V and J ends lost 6 bases and 7 bases, in that order; junction bases with no gene match: 6. CDR3 DNA sequence: TGTGCCAGCAGGCTCCTAGCGGGAGCAAATGAGCAGTTCTTC. Translated, it gives CASRLLAGANEQFF.

The chain is built from TRBV19 and TRBJ2-7; TRBD1 aligns across 8 bases. The V and J ends lost 3 bases and 1 base, in that order; junction bases with no gene match: 5. The CDR3 is 15 amino acids. From germline, CDR1 is LNHDA and CDR2 SQIVND (reference sequence). The CDR3 loop is CASSIQGQGSYEQYF. CDR3 coding DNA: TGTGCCAGTAGTATTCAAGGACAGGGTTCCTACGAGCAGTACTTC.

The chain is built from TRBV20-1 and TRBJ2-1, with a possible D match to TRBD2 (6 bases). Between the trimmed V and J ends, which lost 5 bases and 7 bases, there was a span of 9 bases. The CDR3 contains 11 residues. CDR1 and CDR2 (germline): DFQATT, SNEGSKA (reference sequence). CDR3 amino acids: CSASGGNEQFF. The CDR3 region has the DNA TGCAGTGCTTCCGGGGGTAATGAGCAGTTCTTC.

The rearrangement links TRBV5-1 to TRBJ2-7; 10 bases are shared with TRBD2. Germline lookup yields CDR1 SGHRS and CDR2 YFSETQ. V lost 0 bases to trimming and J lost 7 bases; unmatched junction nucleotides: 10. CDR3 length: 16 amino acids. CDR3 in amino acids: CASSLGLAGAPGEQYF. In DNA, the CDR3 is TGCGCCAGCAGCTTGGGGCTAGCGGGGGCTCCTGGGGAGCAGTACTTC.

This sequence joins TRBV13 and TRBJ2-7, with D hard to call. The V gene lost 1 base and the J gene lost 4 bases, with 11 bases spanning the gap. This CDR3 comprises 14 residues. Per the germline V gene, CDR1 is PRHDT and CDR2 is FYEKMQ (reference sequence). Here the CDR3 reads CASSLAGKTYEQYF. The CDR3 DNA reads as TGTGCCAGCAGCTTAGCCGGCAAAACTTACGAGCAGTACTTC.

The chain combines TRBV7-2 with TRBJ2-5; 9 nucleotides line up with TRBD2. Germline-derived CDR1 and CDR2 are SGHTA and FQGNSA. The CDR3 consists of 15 residues. Trimming at V came to 3 bases and at J to 5 bases, leaving 7 bases not matched to a gene. CDR3 residues: CASSFGGGAWETQYF. The CDR3 DNA reads TGTGCCAGCAGCTTTGGCGGGGGGGCATGGGAGACCCAGTACTTC.

This chain uses TRBV19 with TRBJ1-1, with 8 bases identical to TRBD1. Trimming removed 6 bases from V and 6 bases from J; junction bases left unmatched: 12. This CDR3 is 15 amino acids long. Germline assignment: CDR1 LNHDA and CDR2 SQIVND (reference sequence). CDR3 DNA sequence: TGTGCCAGTAGACCACTCCTACAGGGGGGTCCTGAAGCTTTCTTT. Its protein product is CASRPLLQGGPEAFF.

The chain couples TRBV10-3 to TRBJ2-3; weak D call: TRBD2 (6 bases). The V gene lost 7 bases and the J gene lost 0 bases, with 11 bases spanning the gap. Germline-derived CDR1 and CDR2 are ENHRY and SYGVKD. This CDR3 has 14 residues. CDR3 sequence reads: CAIKAGTSTDTQYF. The CDR3, as DNA: TGTGCCATCAAGGCGGGGACTAGCACAGATACGCAGTATTTT.

The rearrangement joins TRBV27 to TRBJ2-7; tentatively, D is TRBD1 (6 bases). The CDR3 consists of 17 residues. Deletions cut 0 bases from V and 6 bases from J, with 21 bases between. Per germline, CDR1 MNHEY and CDR2 SMNVEV (reference sequence). The CDR3 protein is CASSLSGVIGGSREQYF. The CDR3 nucleotides read TGTGCCAGCAGTTTATCCGGAGTGATAGGGGGAAGTCGCGAGCAGTACTTC.

This chain uses TRBV14 with TRBJ2-7; TRBD1 might be the D (5 bases). In germline, CDR1 is SGHDN, CDR2 FVKESK. The CDR3 totals 14 residues. Trimming shortened V by 4 bases and J by 0 bases, and 10 bases separated the two germline ends. This chain's CDR3 is CASSLQQDSYEQYF. The CDR3 coding sequence is TGTGCCAGCAGCCTCCAACAGGACTCCTACGAGCAGTACTTC.

This clone has just one count. The chain's CDR3 is CAISEGPSSGETQYF. Here the CDR3 DNA reads TGTGCCATCAGTGAGGGGCCCTCGTCGGGAGAGACCCAGTACTTC. The chain carries TRBV10-3 and TRBJ2-5; D is ambiguous. Trimming shortened V by 2 bases and J by 4 bases, and 14 bases separated the two germline ends. This CDR3 spans 15 amino acids. Germline CDR1 ENHRY, CDR2 SYGVKD.

This rearrangement joins TRBV5-1 to TRBJ1-6; D is perhaps TRBD1 (5 bases). V was shortened by 0 bases and J by 3 bases, with 16 bases between the two germline ends. CDR1 SGHRS and CDR2 YFSETQ come from the germline V gene. The CDR3 length is 18 residues. The CDR3 is CASSLGLRGPGYNSPLHF. The CDR3 bases are TGCGCCAGCAGCTTGGGCCTGAGGGGTCCCGGCTATAATTCACCCCTCCACTTT.